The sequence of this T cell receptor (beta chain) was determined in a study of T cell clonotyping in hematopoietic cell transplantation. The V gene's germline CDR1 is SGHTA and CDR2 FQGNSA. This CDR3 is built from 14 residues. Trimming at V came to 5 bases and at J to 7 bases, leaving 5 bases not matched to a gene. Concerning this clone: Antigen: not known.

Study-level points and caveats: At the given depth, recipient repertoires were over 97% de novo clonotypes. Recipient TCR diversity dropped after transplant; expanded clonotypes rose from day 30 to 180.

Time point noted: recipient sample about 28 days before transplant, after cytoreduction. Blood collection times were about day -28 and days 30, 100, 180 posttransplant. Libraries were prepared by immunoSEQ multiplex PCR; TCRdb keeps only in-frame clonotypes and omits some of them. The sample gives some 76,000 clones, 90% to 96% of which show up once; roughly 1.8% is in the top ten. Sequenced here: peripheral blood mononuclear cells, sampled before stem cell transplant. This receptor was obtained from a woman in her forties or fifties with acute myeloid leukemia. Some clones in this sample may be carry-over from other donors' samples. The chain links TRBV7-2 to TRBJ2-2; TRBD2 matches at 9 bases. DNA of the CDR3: TGTGCCAGCAGCCAGGGACTAGCCAGCGGGGAGCTGTTTTTT. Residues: CASSQGLASGELFF.